These 18 T cell receptor beta chains were sequenced from one sample in a study of blood T cell repertoires in COVID-19 (TCRdb year 2020). The protocol used for the library was the immunoSEQ multiplex PCR assay. TCRdb took this table from immuneACCESS and kept in-frame rearrangements with V and J called. Such tables lack part of the clones; where checked against another copy, unresolved V genes explain under half of the gap, and the rest is unexplained. This sample holds hundreds of thousands of clones; about nine tenths were observed only once. The top ten constitute 2% to 3% of the sample. Sequences were obtained from PBMCs or T cells enriched from blood (not recorded which). All receptors come from a man in his sixties who had recovered from COVID-19.

The chain combines TRBV18 with TRBJ2-7; 8 nucleotides agree with TRBD1. From germline, CDR1 is KGHSH and CDR2 LQKENI. The CDR3 is 14 residues long. The J segment lost 3 bases and the V segment lost 3 bases, leaving 4 bases of the junction unmatched. The CDR3 coding sequence is TGTGCCAGCTCACCCAAGACAGGGGACTACGAGCAGTACTTC. Its translation is CASSPKTGDYEQYF.

The chain employs TRBV27 and TRBJ1-2; possible D gene TRBD1, 5 bases. CDR3 length: 13 amino acids. The ends were cut back, 2 bases at V and 4 bases at J, with 8 bases in the middle. Germline lookup yields CDR1 MNHEY and CDR2 SMNVEV (reference sequence). The CDR3 DNA is TGTGCCAGCAGTTTAGGGGGGGGCTATGGCTACACCTTC. It specifies CASSLGGGYGYTF.

The V and J genes are TRBV7-9 and TRBJ2-7, with 8 bases that match TRBD1. CDR3 length: 15 amino acids. The germline V gene encodes CDR1 SEHNR and CDR2 FQNEAQ (reference sequence). The trim removed 5 bases at V and 0 bases at J, leaving 6 bases unmatched. CDR3 sequence (DNA): TGTGCCAGCAGCGAAGGACAGGGAGCCTCCTACGAGCAGTACTTC. Translated, it gives CASSEGQGASYEQYF.

The CDR3 reads CASSNHGTATYEQYF. CDR3 nucleotide sequence: TGTGCCAGCAGCAATCACGGGACAGCTACCTACGAGCAGTACTTC. This chain uses TRBV5-8 with TRBJ2-7, with 7 bases lining up with TRBD1. This CDR3 is built from 15 residues. The germline V gene encodes CDR1 SGHTS and CDR2 YDEGEE. J gave up 2 bases and V 4 bases, and 9 bases lay outside the gene matches.

This rearrangement joins TRBV10-3 to TRBJ1-4; 8 positions match TRBD1. Germline V gives CDR1 ENHRY, CDR2 SYGVKD. This CDR3 has 16 residues. With V trimmed by 4 bases and J by 5 bases, 9 bases remained unmatched. CDR3 sequence: CAISGQGFGDNEKLFF. As DNA, the CDR3 is TGTGCCATCAGTGGACAGGGGTTCGGGGACAATGAAAAACTGTTTTTT.

The genes are TRBV19 and TRBJ1-3, with a weak D call TRBD1 (5 bases). Trimming took 10 bases from V and 8 from J, leaving 15 bases between them. Germline CDR1 reads LNHDA; CDR2 reads SQIVND (reference sequence). This CDR3 comprises 12 residues. This CDR3 is CATSNQGYTIYF. In nucleotides, the CDR3 is TGTGCCACCAGTAATCAGGGTTACACCATATATTTT.

The sample holds one count of this clone. The rearrangement joins TRBV28 to TRBJ2-7; tentative D call: TRBD1 (7 bases). The V end lost 6 bases, the J end lost 9 bases, and 30 bases lay between the germline ends. The CDR3 consists of 17 residues. The V gene's germline CDR1 is MDHEN and CDR2 SYDVKM. CDR3 loop: CASRPPRGTAIQLRQYF. The CDR3 nucleotides are TGTGCCAGCAGACCCCCCCGGGGGACAGCAATTCAATTACGGCAGTACTTC.

This chain links TRBV10-3 with TRBJ1-4; 8 nucleotides match TRBD1. With 2 bases clipped from V and 10 bases from J, the junction kept 6 bases outside the gene matches. The CDR3 has 14 amino acids. Germline loops: CDR1 ENHRY, CDR2 SYGVKD. The CDR3 protein is CAISEEPQGAKLFF. The CDR3 DNA reads as TGTGCCATCAGTGAGGAGCCTCAGGGGGCAAAACTGTTTTTT.

The chain recombines TRBV7-6 with TRBJ1-1; D remains unclear. V lost 8 bases and J lost 1, with 8 bases in between. From germline, CDR1 is SGHVS and CDR2 FNYEAQ. The CDR3 loop spans 12 amino acids. The CDR3 coding sequence is TGTGCCAGCTCTCCCTGGAACACTGAAGCTTTCTTT. Translating gives CASSPWNTEAFF.

This chain joins TRBV24-1 and TRBJ2-5, with D maybe TRBD1 (6 bases). This CDR3 is 16 amino acids long. Germline values: CDR1 KGHDR, CDR2 SFDVKD. Trimming shortened V by 3 bases and J by 5 bases, and 18 bases separated the two germline ends. This chain's CDR3 is CATSDTLGQGSETQYF. The CDR3 region has the DNA TGTGCCACCAGTGATACCCTGGGACAAGGGTCTGAGACCCAGTACTTC.

The chain recombines TRBV27 with TRBJ2-7, with TRBD1 identical over 8 bases. This CDR3 region has 15 residues. Looked up from germline, CDR1 is MNHEY and CDR2 is SMNVEV (reference sequence). The junction had 9 bases not matched to a gene; V was cut back by 4 bases and J by 4 bases. CDR3 sequence (DNA): TGTGCCAGCAGTTGGACAGGGACCGGGGTTTACGAGCAGTACTTC. Encoded protein: CASSWTGTGVYEQYF.

This chain links TRBV6-4 with TRBJ1-5, with TRBD1 matching 7 bases. This CDR3 is 18 amino acids long. Germline loops: CDR1 MRHNA, CDR2 SNTAGT. Trimming removed 10 bases from V and 4 bases from J; junction bases left unmatched: 22. The CDR3 here is CATQRGLGTLPQNQPQHF. DNA of the CDR3: TGTGCCACTCAGAGGGGGCTTGGAACTTTACCACAAAATCAGCCCCAGCATTTT.

This clone was counted a single time. The chain carries TRBV4-3 and TRBJ1-1; 8 bases are shared with TRBD1. The CDR3 has 17 residues. The V gene's germline CDR1 is LGHNA and CDR2 YSLEER. The V segment lost 1 base and the J segment 4 bases; nucleotides outside the gene matches: 11. The CDR3 coding sequence is TGCGCCAGCAGCCAAGTAGGGACAGGAGGTAGAGGCACTGAAGCTTTCTTT. Its protein is CASSQVGTGGRGTEAFF.

This clone was found once. The rearrangement uses TRBV3-1 (or the pseudogene TRBV3-2) and TRBJ1-5, with 9 bases aligning to TRBD1. The CDR3 runs 13 residues. Per the germline V gene, CDR1 is LGHDT and CDR2 is YNNKEL (reference sequence). The ends lost 4 bases at V and 11 bases at J; junction bases unmatched: 6. CDR3 nucleotide sequence: TGTGCCAGCAGCCCCCGGGACAGGGAGTCCCAGCATTTT. Protein: CASSPRDRESQHF.

The chain uses TRBV18 and TRBJ2-3, with 14 bases lining up with TRBD2. V lost 3 bases, J lost 5 bases, and 4 bases stayed unmatched. From germline, CDR1 is KGHSH and CDR2 LQKENI. The CDR3 contains 16 residues. The CDR3 DNA reads as TGTGCCAGCTCACCCTGGACTAGCGGGGGGTTAGATACGCAGTATTTT. This codes for CASSPWTSGGLDTQYF.

J is TRBJ1-5 and V is TRBV6-2 or TRBV6-3, with D unresolved. CDR3 size: 15 residues. The V and J ends lost 2 bases and 0 bases respectively, with 8 bases between them. Germline assignment: CDR1 MNHEY and CDR2 SVGEGT. Written as DNA, the CDR3 is TGTGCCAGCAGTTACGGCCTTTCTAGCAATCAGCCCCAGCATTTT. Translation: CASSYGLSSNQPQHF.

The CDR3 coding sequence is TGTGCCAGCCACAGGACACGGAACACTGAAGCTTTCTTT. Its protein is CASHRTRNTEAFF. This chain connects TRBV12-3 or TRBV12-4 to TRBJ1-1; weak D call: TRBD1 (5 bases). V lost 8 bases and J 1 base, leaving 11 bases between the germline ends. CDR3 length equals 13 residues.

This clone appeared once. In the same sample, other DNA sequences code for this CDR3. This chain uses TRBV24-1 with TRBJ2-2; maybe TRBD2 (6 bases). In germline, CDR1 is KGHDR, CDR2 SFDVKD. The CDR3 loop spans 15 amino acids. V was cut by 5 bases and J by 0 bases, with 9 bases left in between. The CDR3 reads CATSGRGANTGELFF. DNA for the CDR3: TGTGCCACCAGTGGGCGCGGGGCGAACACCGGGGAGCTGTTTTTT.